The 25 T cell receptor beta chains below were found in one sample sequenced in a study of spatial heterogeneity in lung cancer. MiXCR, run by TCRdb on the 5' RACE reads, gives a single entry per CDR3 protein. The data hold more than 75,000 distinct CDR3 sequences, with about 12% observed a single time. As to time point: sample taken at primary tumor resection. Whole RNA came from tumor, nontumor lung or frozen PBMC and was sequenced without being sorted. The material was PBMCs, obtained at surgery. These receptors originate from a male donor with early-stage non-small cell lung cancer.

This clonotype was observed a handful of times. This rearrangement joins TRBV29-1 to TRBJ2-7; TRBD1 or TRBD2 may be the D gene (5 bases each). CDR1 and CDR2 from the germline V gene are SQVTM and ANQGSEA. There are 13 residues in the CDR3. Trimming shortened V by 4 bases and J by 3 bases, and 13 bases separated the two germline ends. The CDR3 sequence is CSVGDGVYYEQYF. The CDR3 region has the DNA TGCAGCGTTGGGGACGGGGTCTACTACGAGCAGTACTTC.

The chain uses TRBV12-3 or TRBV12-4 and TRBJ1-4; TRBD1 is a possible D gene (5 bases). With 3 bases removed from V and 0 bases from J, the gap between germline ends came to 11 bases. This CDR3 is built from 16 residues. The CDR3 sequence is CASSFTGSATNEKLFF. For the CDR3, the DNA is TGTGCCAGCAGTTTCACAGGTTCAGCAACTAATGAAAAACTGTTTTTT.

This clonotype appeared a few times. The CDR3 is CATSPDRVPGGGSYNEQFF. Here the CDR3 DNA reads TGTGCCACCAGCCCGGACAGGGTCCCGGGAGGGGGGTCCTACAATGAGCAGTTCTTC. The chain recombines TRBV24-1 with TRBJ2-1; tentatively, D is TRBD1 or TRBD2 (8 bases each). The CDR3 sequence is 19 residues long. From germline, CDR1 is KGHDR and CDR2 SFDVKD. Trimming removed 7 bases at V and 1 base at J, with 25 bases between.

The chain uses TRBV29-1 and TRBJ1-1; 9 bases are a match to TRBD1. In germline, CDR1 is SQVTM, CDR2 ANQGSEA. There are 13 residues in the CDR3. Unmatched junction bases numbered 5, after V lost 6 bases and J lost 3 bases. The CDR3, as DNA: TGCAGCGTCCCACAGGGGGCGGACACTGAAGCTTTCTTT. Its translation is CSVPQGADTEAFF.

This clonotype was detected many times. V usage is TRBV5-6 and J usage is TRBJ2-3; 8 bases match TRBD2. This CDR3 spans 16 amino acids. The V gene's germline CDR1 is SGHDT and CDR2 YYEEEE. The V segment lost 6 bases and the J segment 4 bases; nucleotides outside the gene matches: 13. CDR3 protein: CASTQWGAGVADTQYF. The CDR3 bases are TGTGCCAGCACCCAATGGGGAGCGGGAGTGGCAGATACGCAGTATTTT.

This clonotype was counted only a few times. This chain links TRBV7-6 with TRBJ1-6, with 10 bases matching TRBD1. Germline lookup yields CDR1 SGHVS and CDR2 FNYEAQ. V shed 4 bases, J shed 4 bases, and the junction held 1 base outside the gene matches. The CDR3 is 15 residues long. CDR3 sequence (DNA): TGTGCCAGCAGCTCGGACAGGGGGTATAATTCACCCCTCCACTTT. Residues: CASSSDRGYNSPLHF.

This clonotype was seen at least ten times. The J gene is TRBJ2-3, the V gene TRBV29-1, with D uncertain. CDR3 length: 13 amino acids. Trimming pared 3 bases from V and 6 bases from J, leaving 13 bases between. CDR1 and CDR2 (germline): SQVTM, ANQGSEA. CDR3 nucleotide sequence: TGCAGCGTTGATTCAAGATTGTTTGATACGCAGTATTTT. It translates to CSVDSRLFDTQYF.

This clonotype has at least ten counts. This rearrangement joins TRBV4-1 to TRBJ2-5; TRBD1 matches at 8 bases. Trimming removed 4 bases from V and 4 bases from J; junction bases left unmatched: 17. Per the germline V gene, CDR1 is MGHRA and CDR2 is YSYEKL. The CDR3 loop spans 18 amino acids. The CDR3 nucleotides are TGCGCCAGCAGCCTACTTAAAATCGGACAGGGATCTCGAGAGACCCAGTACTTC. This encodes CASSLLKIGQGSRETQYF.

This clonotype was seen ten or more times. This chain links TRBV6-5 with TRBJ1-1; D is possibly TRBD1 (6 bases). This CDR3 contains 15 residues. V was shortened by 3 bases and J by 8 bases, with 19 bases between the two germline ends. CDR1 and CDR2 (germline): MNHEY, SVGAGI. CDR3 loop: CASSYIPQGIEEAFF. CDR3 nucleotide sequence: TGTGCCAGCAGTTATATCCCTCAGGGGATCGAAGAAGCTTTCTTT.

V gene TRBV5-6 combines with J gene TRBJ2-1, with TRBD2 identical over 7 bases. There are 15 residues in the CDR3. CDR1 is SGHDT and CDR2 is YYEEEE in the germline V gene. V shed 3 bases and J 2 bases; nucleotides not matched to a gene: 5. Here the CDR3 DNA reads TGTGCCAGCAGCTCAGAGCGGGGAACCTACAATGAGCAGTTCTTC. The encoded protein is CASSSERGTYNEQFF.

This chain joins TRBV7-2 and TRBJ2-4; D call uncertain. CDR3 length equals 13 residues. Germline CDR1 SGHTA, CDR2 FQGNSA. V lost 0 bases, J lost 7 bases, and 7 bases lay in between. The CDR3 nucleotides read TGTGCCAGCAGCTTAGCGAAACAGAACATTCAGTACTTC. Amino acid sequence: CASSLAKQNIQYF.

The chain is built from TRBV11-2 and TRBJ1-2, with unresolved D. Trimming removed 0 bases from V and 0 bases from J, with 8 bases in between. Germline lookup yields CDR1 SGHAT and CDR2 FQNNGV. CDR3 length equals 15 residues. CDR3 amino acids: CASSLEQKTNYGYTF. The DNA of the CDR3 is TGTGCCAGCAGCTTAGAACAGAAGACTAACTATGGCTACACCTTC.

The chain has TRBV7-9 and TRBJ2-7; 8 positions agree with TRBD2. The CDR3 sequence is 15 residues long. Losses at the gene ends were 5 bases for V and 2 bases for J; bases not matched to a gene: 8. In germline, CDR1 is SEHNR, CDR2 FQNEAQ (reference sequence). The CDR3 protein is CASSPRSSGTYEQYF. CDR3 DNA: TGTGCCAGCAGCCCTCGGAGTAGCGGGACCTACGAGCAGTACTTC. Supplemented by reference TRBV7-9 and TRBJ2-7, the full variable domain reads DTGVSQNPRHKITKRGQNVTFRCDPISEHNRLYWYRQTLGQGPEFLTYFQNEAQLEKSRLLSDRFSAERPKGSFSTLEIQRTEQGDSAMYLCASSPRSSGTYEQYFGPGTRLTVT.

This clonotype occurred a few times. The V gene is TRBV11-2, the J gene TRBJ2-1; D perhaps matches TRBD2 (5 bases). In germline, CDR1 is SGHAT, CDR2 FQNNGV. V lost 5 bases and J lost 5, with 16 bases in between. CDR3 length equals 15 residues. The CDR3 nucleotides are TGTGCCAGCAGCCCCGGGGTAGCGACTAACAATGAGCAGTTCTTC. Residues: CASSPGVATNNEQFF.

This clonotype was counted a few times. V gene TRBV12-3 or TRBV12-4 combines with J gene TRBJ2-1; D gene uncertain. The CDR3 length is 18 residues. V was cut by 4 bases and J by 0 bases, with 19 bases left in between. CDR3 sequence (DNA): TGTGCCAGCAGTTCTCTTTCCGCGTCAGTTAGCTCCTACAATGAGCAGTTCTTC. Amino acids: CASSSLSASVSSYNEQFF.

This clonotype was found a few times. This rearrangement joins TRBV20-1 to TRBJ2-7; 10 bases fit TRBD2. The CDR3 is 14 residues long. CDR1 is DFQATT, CDR2 SNEGSKA, per germline (reference sequence). The trim removed 0 bases at V and 5 bases at J, leaving 4 bases unmatched. CDR3: CSARDRLAGDEQYF. In DNA form, the CDR3 reads TGCAGTGCTAGAGATCGGCTAGCGGGAGACGAGCAGTACTTC.

This chain links TRBV20-1 with TRBJ1-1, with D hard to call. Deletions cut 4 bases from V and 0 bases from J, with 15 bases between. This CDR3 has 15 amino acids. Germline CDR1 is DFQATT and CDR2 is SNEGSKA (reference sequence). This chain's CDR3 is CSAKAVGRMNTEAFF. CDR3 sequence (DNA): TGCAGTGCTAAAGCCGTTGGGCGCATGAACACTGAAGCTTTCTTT.

This clonotype was recorded at least ten times. The CDR3 loop reads CASMEPGQGPEQFF. The DNA of the CDR3 is TGTGCCAGCATGGAGCCAGGACAGGGACCTGAGCAGTTCTTC. The chain recombines TRBV6-1 with TRBJ2-1, with 8 bases identical to TRBD1. Trimming took 7 bases from V and 9 from J; bases not matched to a gene: 11. This CDR3 has 14 amino acids. CDR1 and CDR2 from the germline V gene are MNHNS and SASEGT.

The chain couples TRBV30 to TRBJ1-4; possibly TRBD1 for D (5 bases). Trimming stripped 2 bases from V and 4 bases from J, with 8 bases between. Germline V gene data show CDR1 as GTSNPN and CDR2 as SVGIG (reference sequence). This CDR3 is 13 amino acids long. CDR3 region: CAWSTGGNEKLFF. The CDR3 coding sequence is TGTGCCTGGAGTACCGGGGGTAATGAAAAACTGTTTTTT.

The chain recombines TRBV10-3 with TRBJ2-3; 15 nucleotides align to TRBD2. This CDR3 spans 19 amino acids. The trim removed 2 bases at V and 0 bases at J, leaving 6 bases unmatched. The germline V gene has CDR1 ENHRY and CDR2 SYGVKD. CDR3 amino acids: CAISERGGLAGGSTDTQYF. The CDR3 DNA is TGTGCCATCAGTGAGCGAGGGGGACTAGCGGGAGGAAGCACAGATACGCAGTATTTT.

The chain recombines TRBV7-8 with TRBJ1-5; D unclear. This CDR3 has 14 residues. Germline assignment: CDR1 SGHVS and CDR2 FQNEAQ. Trimming left V 1 base short and J 2 bases short, with 6 bases between. The CDR3 DNA follows: TGTGCCAGCAGCTTAGGCTTGGGCAATCAGCCCCAGCATTTT. It is translated as CASSLGLGNQPQHF.

The gene calls are TRBV3-1 and TRBJ2-1; tentatively, D is TRBD2 (6 bases). CDR3 size: 12 residues. V was pared by 2 bases and J by 10 bases, with 9 bases between. The germline CDR1 and CDR2 sequences are LGHDT and YNNKEL (reference sequence). The CDR3 DNA reads as TGTGCCAGCAGCCAAAGCGGGCCGGAGCAGTTCTTC. This sequence encodes CASSQSGPEQFF.

This clonotype appeared a few times. The CDR3 loop is CASSFGQGRETQYF. CDR3 bases: TGTGCCAGCAGTTTCGGACAGGGCCGGGAGACCCAGTACTTC. The V call is TRBV27, the J call TRBJ2-5; 8 bases agree with TRBD1. In germline, CDR1 is MNHEY, CDR2 SMNVEV (reference sequence). CDR3 length: 14 residues. The V segment lost 3 bases and the J segment 5 bases; nucleotides outside the gene matches: 5.

This clonotype was seen only a few times. J is TRBJ2-3 and V is TRBV12-5; D not certain. Trimming removed 3 bases at V and 6 bases at J, with 13 bases between. CDR1 is LGHNT, CDR2 FRNRAP, per germline. The CDR3 is 14 amino acids. The CDR3 sequence: CASGLTGVWDTQYF. The CDR3 bases are TGTGCTAGTGGTTTAACTGGGGTCTGGGATACGCAGTATTTT. The full variable domain, rest sourced from reference TRBV12-5 and TRBJ2-3, is DARVTQTPRHKVTEMGQEVTMRCQPILGHNTVFWYRQTMMQGLELLAYFRNRAPLDDSGMPKDRFSAEMPDATLATLKIQPSEPRDSAVYFCASGLTGVWDTQYFGPGTRLTVL.

This rearrangement joins TRBV9 to TRBJ2-1; TRBD1 might be the D (5 bases). Trimming cost V 0 bases and J 2 bases, with 12 bases left between them. Germline loops: CDR1 SGDLS, CDR2 YYNGEE. This CDR3 spans 16 amino acids. CDR3 sequence: CASSVAVGVPYNEQFF. The DNA of the CDR3 is TGTGCCAGCAGCGTAGCTGTAGGGGTTCCCTACAATGAGCAGTTCTTC.